Given below is one T cell receptor beta chain in context. The assay was immunoSEQ multiplex PCR, and TCRdb's table has in-frame clones only and misses some. The repertoire holds roughly 120,000 clones, with around nine tenths as singletons. This sample is part of a study of blood T cell repertoires in COVID-19. Study-wide context: COVID-19 samples, acute and convalescent, were from the United States, Italy and Spain.

Specimen: peripheral blood. This clonotype was obtained from a man aged 35 to 55 with acute or convalescent COVID-19.

CDR3 coding DNA: TGTGCCAGCAGCCGAAACAGGGATTCACCCCTCCACTTT. It encodes CASSRNRDSPLHF. The chain couples TRBV5-6 to TRBJ1-6; TRBD1 is a possible D gene (6 bases). V was shortened by 4 bases and J by 8 bases, with 10 bases between the two germline ends. The germline gives CDR1 SGHDT, CDR2 YYEEEE. The CDR3 is 13 residues long.